The clone carrying this TCR beta chain was recorded once. The source of the sample is a study of T cell changes during pregnancy in multiple sclerosis. Only in-frame clones appear in the TCRdb table, and some are missing; sequencing was by immunoSEQ multiplex PCR. The table lists tens of thousands of clones, about 89% of them singletons. Germline V CDR1 and CDR2: SEHNR, FQNEAQ (reference sequence). V lost 0 bases to trimming and J lost 3 bases, with 18 bases between them. This CDR3 spans 17 amino acids. This clonotype originated in a female donor with multiple sclerosis, enrolled in a pregnancy study. The chain links TRBV7-9 to TRBJ2-7; D is possibly TRBD1 (5 bases). The source material was CD4+ T cells from peripheral blood mononuclear cells, sampled before pregnancy. The CDR3 region has the DNA TGTGCCAGCAGCTTAGCAGATTCAGGGCCTCGCAGCTACGAGCAGTACTTC. Protein product: CASSLADSGPRSYEQYF.